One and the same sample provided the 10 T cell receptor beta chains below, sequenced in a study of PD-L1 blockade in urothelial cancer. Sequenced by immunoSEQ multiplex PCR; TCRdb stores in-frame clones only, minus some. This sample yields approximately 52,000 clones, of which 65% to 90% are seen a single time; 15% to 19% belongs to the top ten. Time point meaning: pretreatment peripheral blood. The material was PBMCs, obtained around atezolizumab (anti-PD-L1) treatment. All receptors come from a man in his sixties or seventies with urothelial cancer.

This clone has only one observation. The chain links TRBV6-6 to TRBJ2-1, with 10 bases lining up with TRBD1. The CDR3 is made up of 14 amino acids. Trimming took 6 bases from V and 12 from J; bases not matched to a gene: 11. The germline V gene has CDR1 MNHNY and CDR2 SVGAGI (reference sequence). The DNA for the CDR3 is TGTGCCAGCAGGGCCGGGACAGGGGATCTGGGGCAGTTCTTC. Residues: CASRAGTGDLGQFF.

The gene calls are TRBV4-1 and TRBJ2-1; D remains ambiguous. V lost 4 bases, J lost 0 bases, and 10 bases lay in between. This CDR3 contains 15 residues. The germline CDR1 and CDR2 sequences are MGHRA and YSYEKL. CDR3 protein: CASSLAPGSYNEQFF. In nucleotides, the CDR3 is TGCGCCAGCAGCCTGGCCCCGGGCTCCTACAATGAGCAGTTCTTC.

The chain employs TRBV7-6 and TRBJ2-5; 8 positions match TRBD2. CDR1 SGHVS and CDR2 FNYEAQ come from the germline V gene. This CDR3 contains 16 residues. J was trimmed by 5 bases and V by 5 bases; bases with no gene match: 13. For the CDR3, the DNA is TGTGCCAGCAGCCGGGGGGGCGGCGGGAGGTTGGAGACCCAGTACTTC. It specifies CASSRGGGGRLETQYF.

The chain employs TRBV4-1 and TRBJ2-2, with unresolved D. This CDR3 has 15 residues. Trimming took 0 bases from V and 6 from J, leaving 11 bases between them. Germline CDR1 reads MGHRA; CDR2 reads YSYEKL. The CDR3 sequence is CASSQDRRWPGELFF. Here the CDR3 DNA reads TGCGCCAGCAGCCAAGATAGGCGGTGGCCCGGGGAGCTGTTTTTT.

The CDR3 protein is CASRVGEVGEQYF. CDR3 coding DNA: TGTGCCAGCAGGGTGGGGGAGGTAGGCGAGCAGTACTTC. The chain employs TRBV27 and TRBJ2-7; tentatively, D is TRBD2 (6 bases). With 6 bases removed from V and 6 bases from J, the gap between germline ends came to 15 bases. Per the germline V gene, CDR1 is MNHEY and CDR2 is SMNVEV (reference sequence). The CDR3 runs 13 residues.

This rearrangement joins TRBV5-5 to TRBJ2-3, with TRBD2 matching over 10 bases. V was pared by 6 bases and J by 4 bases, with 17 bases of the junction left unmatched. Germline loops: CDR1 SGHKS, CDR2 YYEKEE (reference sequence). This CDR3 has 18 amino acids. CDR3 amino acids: CASTQGGTSARGPDTQYF. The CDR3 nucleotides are TGTGCCAGCACCCAGGGCGGGACTAGCGCGAGGGGTCCAGATACGCAGTATTTT.

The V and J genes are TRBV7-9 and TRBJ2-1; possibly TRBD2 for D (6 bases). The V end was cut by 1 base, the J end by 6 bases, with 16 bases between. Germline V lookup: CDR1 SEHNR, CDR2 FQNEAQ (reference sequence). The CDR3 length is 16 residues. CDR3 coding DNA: TGTGCCAGCAGCTTAGTCGGGGGAAGGCTTGGCAATGAGCAGTTCTTC. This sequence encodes CASSLVGGRLGNEQFF.

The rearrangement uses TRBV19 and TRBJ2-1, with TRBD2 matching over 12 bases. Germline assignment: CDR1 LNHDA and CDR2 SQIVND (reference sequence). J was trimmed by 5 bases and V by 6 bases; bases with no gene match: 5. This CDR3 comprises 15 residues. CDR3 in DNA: TGTGCCAGTAGGCGTACTAGCGGGAGGCACAATGAGCAGTTCTTC. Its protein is CASRRTSGRHNEQFF.

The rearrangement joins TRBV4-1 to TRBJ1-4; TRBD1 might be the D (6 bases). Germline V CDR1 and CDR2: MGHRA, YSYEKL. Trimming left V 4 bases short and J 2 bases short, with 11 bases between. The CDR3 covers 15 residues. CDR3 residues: CASSLKDRTNEKLFF. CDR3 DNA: TGCGCCAGCAGCCTCAAAGACAGGACTAATGAAAAACTGTTTTTT.

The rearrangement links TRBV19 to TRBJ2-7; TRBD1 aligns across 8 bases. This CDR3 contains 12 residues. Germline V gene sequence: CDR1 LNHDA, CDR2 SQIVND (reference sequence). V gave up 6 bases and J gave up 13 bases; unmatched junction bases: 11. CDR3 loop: CASSSPRQGFYF. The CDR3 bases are TGTGCCAGTAGCAGCCCTAGACAGGGGTTCTACTTC.